This TCR beta chain was captured by sequencing in a study of T cells in Graves' hyperthyroidism and ophthalmopathy. General observations from the study: A 13 V-J signature model discriminated ophthalmopathy versus stable hyperthyroidism.

Patients aged 18 to 65 with hyperthyroidism were newly diagnosed, with duration under 2 months. The germline V gene encodes CDR1 MNHEY and CDR2 SMNVEV (reference sequence). The CDR3 consists of 14 residues. Regions amplified from RNA transcripts were the TCR beta CDR3 regions. The HTBI set primed first-round TCR CDR3 RT-PCR. Via MiXCR, TCRdb re-called the multiplex PCR reads, giving one row per CDR3 protein. Here the sample spans about 300,000 distinct CDR3 sequences, roughly 13% being singletons. This clonotype has a single count. What it binds is unknown. Relative to the germline gene, one junction end is altered; a read error may explain this.

This chain links TRBV27 with TRBJ2-3; D is perhaps TRBD1 (5 bases). The TCR was taken from a woman in her 30s with Graves' hyperthyroidism that later progressed to Graves' ophthalmopathy. Sequencing was done on a sample of blood. As DNA, the CDR3 is TGTGCCAGCGGTTTGTTACAGGTTCCAGATACGCAGTATTTT. Protein sequence: CASGLLQVPDTQYF.